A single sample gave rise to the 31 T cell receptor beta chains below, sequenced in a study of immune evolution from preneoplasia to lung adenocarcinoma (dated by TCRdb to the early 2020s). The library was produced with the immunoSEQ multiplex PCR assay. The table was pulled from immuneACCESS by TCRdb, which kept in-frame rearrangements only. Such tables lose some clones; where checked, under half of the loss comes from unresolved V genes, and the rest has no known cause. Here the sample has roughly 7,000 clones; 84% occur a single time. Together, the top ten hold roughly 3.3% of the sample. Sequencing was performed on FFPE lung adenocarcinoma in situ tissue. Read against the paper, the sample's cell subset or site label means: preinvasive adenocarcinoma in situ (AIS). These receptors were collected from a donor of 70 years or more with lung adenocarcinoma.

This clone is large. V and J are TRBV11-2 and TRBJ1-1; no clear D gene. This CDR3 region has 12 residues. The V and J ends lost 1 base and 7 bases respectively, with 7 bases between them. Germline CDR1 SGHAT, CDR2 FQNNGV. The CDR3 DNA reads TGTGCCAGCAGCTTAGGAACCAATGAAGCTTTCTTT. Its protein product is CASSLGTNEAFF.

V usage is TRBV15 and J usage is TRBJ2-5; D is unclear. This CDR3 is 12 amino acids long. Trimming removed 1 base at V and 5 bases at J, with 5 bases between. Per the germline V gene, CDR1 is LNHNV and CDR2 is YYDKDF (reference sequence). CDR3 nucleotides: TGTGCCACCAGCAGAGTTGGCGAGACCCAGTACTTC. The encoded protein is CATSRVGETQYF.

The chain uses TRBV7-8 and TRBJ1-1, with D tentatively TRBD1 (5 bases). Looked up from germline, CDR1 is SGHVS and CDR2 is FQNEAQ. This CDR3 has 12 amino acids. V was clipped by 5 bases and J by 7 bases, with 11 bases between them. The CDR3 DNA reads TGTGCCAGCAGCCTCAGGGTTGGTGAAGCTTTCTTT. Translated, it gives CASSLRVGEAFF.

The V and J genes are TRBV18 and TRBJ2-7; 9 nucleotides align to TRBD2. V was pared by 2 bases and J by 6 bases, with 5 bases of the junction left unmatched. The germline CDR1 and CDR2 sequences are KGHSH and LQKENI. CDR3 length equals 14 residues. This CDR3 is CASSPGLAGFEQYF. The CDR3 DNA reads TGTGCCAGCTCACCAGGCCTAGCGGGATTCGAGCAGTACTTC.

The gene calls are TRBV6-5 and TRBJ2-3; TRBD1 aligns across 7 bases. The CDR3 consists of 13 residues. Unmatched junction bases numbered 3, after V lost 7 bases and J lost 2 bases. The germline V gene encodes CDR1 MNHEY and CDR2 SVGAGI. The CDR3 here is CASKDRYTDTQYF. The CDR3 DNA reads TGTGCCAGCAAGGACAGGTACACAGATACGCAGTATTTT.

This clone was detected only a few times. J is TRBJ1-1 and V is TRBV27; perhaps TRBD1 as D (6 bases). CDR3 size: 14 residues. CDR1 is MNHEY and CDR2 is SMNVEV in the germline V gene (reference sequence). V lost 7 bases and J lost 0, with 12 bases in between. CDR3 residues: CASNRTGMNTEAFF. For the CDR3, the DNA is TGTGCCAGCAACCGAACAGGGATGAACACTGAAGCTTTCTTT.

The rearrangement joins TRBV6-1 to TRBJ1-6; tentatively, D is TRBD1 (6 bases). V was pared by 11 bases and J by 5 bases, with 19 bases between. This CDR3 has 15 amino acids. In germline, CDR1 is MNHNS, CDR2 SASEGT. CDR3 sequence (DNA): TGTGCCTCGGGAAGGGGGGCGATGAATAATTCACCCCTCCACTTT. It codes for CASGRGAMNNSPLHF.

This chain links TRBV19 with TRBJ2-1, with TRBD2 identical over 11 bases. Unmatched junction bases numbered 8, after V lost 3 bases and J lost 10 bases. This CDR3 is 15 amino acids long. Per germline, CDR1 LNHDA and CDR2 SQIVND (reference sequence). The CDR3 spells CASSMKASGGWEQFF. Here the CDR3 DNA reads TGTGCCAGTAGTATGAAGGCTAGCGGGGGGTGGGAGCAGTTCTTC.

The CDR3 loop is CAWTRVGGGEQYF. For the CDR3, the DNA is TGTGCCTGGACCCGGGTAGGGGGCGGCGAGCAGTACTTC. This rearrangement joins TRBV30 to TRBJ2-5; 7 bases map to TRBD1. TRBJ2-7 explains the end of the DNA better; the J call may be wrong. The CDR3 consists of 13 residues. Germline values: CDR1 GTSNPN, CDR2 SVGIG (reference sequence).

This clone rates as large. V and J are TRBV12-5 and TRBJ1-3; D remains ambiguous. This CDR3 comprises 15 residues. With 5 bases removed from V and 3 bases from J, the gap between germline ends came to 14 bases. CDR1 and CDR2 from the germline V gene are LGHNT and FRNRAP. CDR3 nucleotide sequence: TGTGCTAGTGGTCCACAAGGGATAGGTGGAAACACCATATATTTT. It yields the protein CASGPQGIGGNTIYF.

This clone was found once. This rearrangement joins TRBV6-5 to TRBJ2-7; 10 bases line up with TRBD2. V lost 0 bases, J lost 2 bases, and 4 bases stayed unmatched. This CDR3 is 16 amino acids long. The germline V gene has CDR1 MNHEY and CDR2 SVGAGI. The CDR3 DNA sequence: TGTGCCAGCAGTTACTCTACTAGCGGGGTAACCTACGAGCAGTACTTC. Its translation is CASSYSTSGVTYEQYF.

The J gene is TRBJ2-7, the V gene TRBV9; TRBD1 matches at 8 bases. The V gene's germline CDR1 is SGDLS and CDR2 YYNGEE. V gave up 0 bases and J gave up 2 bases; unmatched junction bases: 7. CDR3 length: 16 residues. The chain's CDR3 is CASSVGQGARTYEQYF. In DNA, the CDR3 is TGTGCCAGCAGCGTAGGGCAGGGGGCGAGAACCTACGAGCAGTACTTC.

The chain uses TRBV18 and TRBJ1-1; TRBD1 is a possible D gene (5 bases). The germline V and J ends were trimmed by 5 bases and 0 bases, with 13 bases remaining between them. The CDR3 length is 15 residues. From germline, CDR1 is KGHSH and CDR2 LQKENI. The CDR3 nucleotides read TGTGCCAGCTCAGACACAGGCCTGATGAACACTGAAGCTTTCTTT. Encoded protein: CASSDTGLMNTEAFF.

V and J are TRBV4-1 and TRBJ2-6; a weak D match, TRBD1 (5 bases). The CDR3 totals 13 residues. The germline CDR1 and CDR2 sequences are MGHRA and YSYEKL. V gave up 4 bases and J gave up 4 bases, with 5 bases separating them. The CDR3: CASSPGGANVLTF. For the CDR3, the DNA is TGCGCCAGCAGCCCAGGGGGGGCCAACGTCCTGACTTTC.

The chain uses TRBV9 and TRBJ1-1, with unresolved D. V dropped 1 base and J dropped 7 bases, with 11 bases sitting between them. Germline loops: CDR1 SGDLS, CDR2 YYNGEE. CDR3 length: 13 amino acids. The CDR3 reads CASSVKPEGEAFF. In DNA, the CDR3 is TGTGCCAGCAGCGTAAAGCCCGAGGGTGAAGCTTTCTTT.

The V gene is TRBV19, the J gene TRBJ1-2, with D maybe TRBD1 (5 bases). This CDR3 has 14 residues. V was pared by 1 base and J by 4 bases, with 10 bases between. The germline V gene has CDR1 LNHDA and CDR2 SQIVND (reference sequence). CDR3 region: CASSIAGTAYGYTF. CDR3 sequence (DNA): TGTGCCAGTAGTATAGCCGGGACGGCCTATGGCTACACCTTC. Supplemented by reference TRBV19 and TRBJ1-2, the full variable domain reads DGGITQSPKYLFRKEGQNVTLSCEQNLNHDAMYWYRQDPGQGLRLIYYSQIVNDFQKGDIAEGYSVSREKKESFPLTVTSAQKNPTAFYLCASSIAGTAYGYTFGSGTRLTVV.

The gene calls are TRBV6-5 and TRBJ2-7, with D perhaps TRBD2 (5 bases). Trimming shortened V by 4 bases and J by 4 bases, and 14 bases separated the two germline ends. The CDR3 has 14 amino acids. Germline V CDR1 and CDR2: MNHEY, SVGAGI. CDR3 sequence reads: CASSSLGRRYEQYF. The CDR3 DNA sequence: TGTGCCAGCAGTTCTCTGGGCAGGAGGTACGAGCAGTACTTC.

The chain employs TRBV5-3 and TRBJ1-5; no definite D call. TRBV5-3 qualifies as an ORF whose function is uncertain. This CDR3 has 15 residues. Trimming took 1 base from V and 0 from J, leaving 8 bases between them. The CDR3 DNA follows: TGTGCCAGAAGCTTGCGGGCGGCTAGCAATCAGCCCCAGCATTTT. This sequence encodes CARSLRAASNQPQHF.

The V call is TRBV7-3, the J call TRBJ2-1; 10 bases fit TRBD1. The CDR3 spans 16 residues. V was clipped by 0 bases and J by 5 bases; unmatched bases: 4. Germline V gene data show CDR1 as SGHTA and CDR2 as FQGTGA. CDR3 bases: TGTGCCAGCAGCTTAACGGGGACAGGGGTTAACAATGAGCAGTTCTTC. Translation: CASSLTGTGVNNEQFF.

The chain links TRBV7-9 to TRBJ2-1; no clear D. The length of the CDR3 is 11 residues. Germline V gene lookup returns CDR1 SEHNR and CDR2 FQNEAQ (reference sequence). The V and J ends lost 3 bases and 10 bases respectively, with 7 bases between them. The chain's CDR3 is CASSLNSEQFF. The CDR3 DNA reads TGTGCCAGCAGCTTGAATTCGGAGCAGTTCTTC.

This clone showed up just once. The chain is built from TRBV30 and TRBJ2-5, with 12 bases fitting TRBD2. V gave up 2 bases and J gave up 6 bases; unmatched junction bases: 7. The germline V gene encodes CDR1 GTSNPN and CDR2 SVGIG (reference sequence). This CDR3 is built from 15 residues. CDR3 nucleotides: TGTGCCTGGAGTTTACTAGCGGGAGGTCGGAAGACCCAGTACTTC. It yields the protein CAWSLLAGGRKTQYF.

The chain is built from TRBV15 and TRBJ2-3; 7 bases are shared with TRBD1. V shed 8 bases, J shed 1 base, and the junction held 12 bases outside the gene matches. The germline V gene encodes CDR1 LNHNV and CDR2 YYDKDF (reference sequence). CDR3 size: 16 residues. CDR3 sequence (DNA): TGTGCCACCCGGATTCTCCAGGGGGTGGGCACAGATACGCAGTATTTT. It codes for CATRILQGVGTDTQYF.

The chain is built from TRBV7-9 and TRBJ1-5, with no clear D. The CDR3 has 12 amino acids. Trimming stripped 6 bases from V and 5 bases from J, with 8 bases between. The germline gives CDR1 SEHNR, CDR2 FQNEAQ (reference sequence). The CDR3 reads CASSRDDQPQHF. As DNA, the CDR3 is TGTGCCAGCAGTCGAGATGATCAGCCCCAGCATTTT.

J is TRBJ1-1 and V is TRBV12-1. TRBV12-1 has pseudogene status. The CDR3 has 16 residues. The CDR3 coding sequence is TGTGCCAGCAGCTTTGTTTGTCTGATGATGAACACTGAAGCTTTCTTT. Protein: CASSFVCLMMNTEAFF.

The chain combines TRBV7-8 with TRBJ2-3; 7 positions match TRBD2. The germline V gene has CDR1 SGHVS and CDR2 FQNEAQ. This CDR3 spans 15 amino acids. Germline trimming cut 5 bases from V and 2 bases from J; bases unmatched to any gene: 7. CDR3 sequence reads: CASSPSGVLTDTQYF. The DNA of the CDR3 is TGTGCCAGCAGCCCAAGCGGGGTCCTCACAGATACGCAGTATTTT.

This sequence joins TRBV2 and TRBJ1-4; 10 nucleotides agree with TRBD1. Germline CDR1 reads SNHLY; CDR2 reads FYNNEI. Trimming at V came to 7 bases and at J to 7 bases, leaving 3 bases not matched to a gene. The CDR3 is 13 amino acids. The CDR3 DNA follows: TGTGCCAGCAAGGGACAGGGGTTTGAAAAACTGTTTTTT. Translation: CASKGQGFEKLFF.

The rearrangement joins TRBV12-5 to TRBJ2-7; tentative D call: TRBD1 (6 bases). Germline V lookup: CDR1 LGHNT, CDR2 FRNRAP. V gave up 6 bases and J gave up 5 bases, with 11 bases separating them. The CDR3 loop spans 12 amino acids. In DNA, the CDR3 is TGTGCTAGTGGACTCGACAGGAACGAGCAGTACTTC. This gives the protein CASGLDRNEQYF. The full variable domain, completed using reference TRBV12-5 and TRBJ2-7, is DARVTQTPRHKVTEMGQEVTMRCQPILGHNTVFWYRQTMMQGLELLAYFRNRAPLDDSGMPKDRFSAEMPDATLATLKIQPSEPRDSAVYFCASGLDRNEQYFGPGTRLTVT.

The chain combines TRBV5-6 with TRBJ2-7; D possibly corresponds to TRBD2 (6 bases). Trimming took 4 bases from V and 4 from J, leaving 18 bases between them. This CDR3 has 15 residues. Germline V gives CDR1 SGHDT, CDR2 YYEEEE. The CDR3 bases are TGTGCCAGCAGCCCGGGACTCTCGATCACTTACGAGCAGTACTTC. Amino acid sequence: CASSPGLSITYEQYF.

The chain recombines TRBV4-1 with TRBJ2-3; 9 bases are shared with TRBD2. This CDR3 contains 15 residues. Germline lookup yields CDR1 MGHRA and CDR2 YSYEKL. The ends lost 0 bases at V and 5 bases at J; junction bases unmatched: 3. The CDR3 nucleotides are TGCGCCAGCAGCCAAGACTCGACTAGCGGAGATACGCAGTATTTT. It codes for CASSQDSTSGDTQYF.

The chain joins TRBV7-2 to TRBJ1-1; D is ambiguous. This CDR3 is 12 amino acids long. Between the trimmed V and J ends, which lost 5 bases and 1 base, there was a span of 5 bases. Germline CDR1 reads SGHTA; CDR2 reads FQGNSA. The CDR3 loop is CASSDPNTEAFF. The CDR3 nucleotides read TGTGCCAGCAGCGACCCGAACACTGAAGCTTTCTTT.

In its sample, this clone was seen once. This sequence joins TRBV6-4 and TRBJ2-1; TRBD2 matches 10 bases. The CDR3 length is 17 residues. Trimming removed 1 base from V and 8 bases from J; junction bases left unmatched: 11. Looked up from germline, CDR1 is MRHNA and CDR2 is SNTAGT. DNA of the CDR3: TGTGCCAGCAGTGACTTCGTCGGGCTAGCGGGAGCCCATGAGCAGTTCTTC. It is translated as CASSDFVGLAGAHEQFF.